This record looks at one T cell receptor (beta chain) sequence and its context. Its cognate antigen is unknown. The data are from a study of post-analysis software for immune sequencing data. Across the study: Clinical courses comprised relapsing-remitting, secondary progressive and progressive-relapsing multiple sclerosis. Findings and limits, study-wide: Included in a set of roughly five TRBV segments more frequent in patients than controls were TRBV5-6, TRBV5-1 and TRBV20-1.

Trimming took 5 bases from V and 3 from J, leaving 21 bases between them. Germline V gene sequence: CDR1 DFQATT, CDR2 SNEGSKA (reference sequence). The CDR3 totals 16 residues. Unique molecular identifiers had been added to the TCR beta cDNA libraries. T cells numbering 1 to 10 million yielded cDNA molecules that totaled some 500,000. TCRdb reanalysed the PCR reads using MiXCR and keeps one entry per CDR3 protein. The data contain 650,000 to 850,000 distinct CDR3 sequences, about 53% of them singletons. This chain joins TRBV20-1 and TRBJ2-3; D is possibly TRBD1 (6 bases). The sequence was collected from a girl aged 10 to 17 with multiple sclerosis. Sequences were obtained from blood. Written as DNA, the CDR3 is TGCAGTGCTTTTGCCCAGGGGTATAGTGTGACAGATACGCAGTATTTT. It encodes CSAFAQGYSVTDTQYF.